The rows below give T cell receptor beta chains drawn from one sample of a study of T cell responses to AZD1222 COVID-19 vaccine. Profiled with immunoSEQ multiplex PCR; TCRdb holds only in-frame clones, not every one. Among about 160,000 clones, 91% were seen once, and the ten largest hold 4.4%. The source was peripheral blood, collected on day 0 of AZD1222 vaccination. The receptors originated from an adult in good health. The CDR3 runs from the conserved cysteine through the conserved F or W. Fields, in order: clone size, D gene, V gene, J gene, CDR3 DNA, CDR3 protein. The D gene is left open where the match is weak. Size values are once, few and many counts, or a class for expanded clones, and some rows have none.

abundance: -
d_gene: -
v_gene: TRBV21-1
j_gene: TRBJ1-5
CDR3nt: TGTGCCAGCAGCAAAGGATCCGGACAGGGGACGGTCAAACGCAATCAGCCCCAGCATTTT
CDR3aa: CASSKGSGQGTVKRNQPQHF

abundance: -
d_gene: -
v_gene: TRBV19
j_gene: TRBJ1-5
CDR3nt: TGTGCCAGTAGTATAATGGGCAGGGGCAATCAGCCCCAGCATTTT
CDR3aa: CASSIMGRGNQPQHF

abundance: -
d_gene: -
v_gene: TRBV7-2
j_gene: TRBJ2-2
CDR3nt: TGTGCCAGCAGCTTAGCGTCAGTGACCGGGGAGCTGTTTTTT
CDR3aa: CASSLASVTGELFF

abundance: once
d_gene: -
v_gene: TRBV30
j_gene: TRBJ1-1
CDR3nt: TGTGCCTGGAGTGTACAGGAGAACACTGAAGCTTTCTTT
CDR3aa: CAWSVQENTEAFF

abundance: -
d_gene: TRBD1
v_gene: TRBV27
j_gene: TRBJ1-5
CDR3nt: TGTGCCAGCAGTTTAGGTAGGGGACAGGGAGTGGGCAGCAATCAGCCCCAGCATTTT
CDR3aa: CASSLGRGQGVGSNQPQHF

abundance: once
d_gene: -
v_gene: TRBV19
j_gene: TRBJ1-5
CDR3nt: TGTGCCAGTAGTATAGGGACGAGTAGCAATCAGCCCCAGCATTTT
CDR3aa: CASSIGTSSNQPQHF

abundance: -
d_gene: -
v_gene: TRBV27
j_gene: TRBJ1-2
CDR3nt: TGTGCCAGCAGTCTGGCAGGCTATGGCTACACCTTC
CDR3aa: CASSLAGYGYTF

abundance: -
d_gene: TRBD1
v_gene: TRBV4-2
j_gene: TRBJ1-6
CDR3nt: TGTGCCAGCAGCCAAGAGTACTCAACTGACAGGGGGGTACCCCTCCACTTT
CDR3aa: CASSQEYSTDRGVPLHF

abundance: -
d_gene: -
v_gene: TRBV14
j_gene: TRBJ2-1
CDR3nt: TGTGCCAGCAGCCAAGACCTCTACAATGAGCAGTTCTTC
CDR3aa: CASSQDLYNEQFF

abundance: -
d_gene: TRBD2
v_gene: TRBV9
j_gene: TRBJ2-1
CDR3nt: TGTGCCAGCAGCGAGCCGGGACAGGAACTAGCGGGAGGTCCCCAGAGCTCCTACAATGAGCAGTTCTTC
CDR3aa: CASSEPGQELAGGPQSSYNEQFF

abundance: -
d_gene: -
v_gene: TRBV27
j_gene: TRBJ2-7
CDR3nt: TGTGCCAGCAGTACCCGCCTTAACTACGAGCAGTACTTC
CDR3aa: CASSTRLNYEQYF

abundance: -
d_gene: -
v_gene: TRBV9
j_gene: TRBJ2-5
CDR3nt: TGTGCCAGCAGCGATCGGGCCCGGTCGTTCCAAGAGACCCAGTACTTC
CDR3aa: CASSDRARSFQETQYF

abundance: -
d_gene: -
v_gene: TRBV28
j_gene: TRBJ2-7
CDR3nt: TGTGCCAGCAGGGCGGGGATGGGTAGCTCCTACGAGCAGTACTTC
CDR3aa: CASRAGMGSSYEQYF

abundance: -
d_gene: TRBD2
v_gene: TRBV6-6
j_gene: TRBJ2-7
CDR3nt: TGTGCCAGCAGCGCTCGGGGGGGTTACGAGCAGTACTTC
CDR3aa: CASSARGGYEQYF

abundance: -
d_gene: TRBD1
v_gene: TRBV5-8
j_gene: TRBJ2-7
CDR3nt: TGTGCCAGCAGCTTGTCCCAAGGGCAGGGGGCATCCTACGAGCAGTACTTC
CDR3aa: CASSLSQGQGASYEQYF

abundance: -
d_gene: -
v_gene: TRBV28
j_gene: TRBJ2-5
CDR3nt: TGTGCCAGCAGTGCATCCGGGCAAGGGGAAGAGACCCAGTACTTC
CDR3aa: CASSASGQGEETQYF

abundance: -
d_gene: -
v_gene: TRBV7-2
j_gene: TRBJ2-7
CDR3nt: TGTGCCAGCAGCCTACGAGGTCACGGCCCATACGAGCAGTACTTC
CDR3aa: CASSLRGHGPYEQYF

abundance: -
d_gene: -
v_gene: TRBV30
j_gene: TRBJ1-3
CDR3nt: TGTGCCTGGAACCGGGGGTCCGGAAACACCATATATTTT
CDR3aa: CAWNRGSGNTIYF

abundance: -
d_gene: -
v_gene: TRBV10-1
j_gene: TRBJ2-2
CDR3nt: TGCGCCAGCAGTGTACTACAGGCCGCCGGGGAGCTGTTTTTT
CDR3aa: CASSVLQAAGELFF

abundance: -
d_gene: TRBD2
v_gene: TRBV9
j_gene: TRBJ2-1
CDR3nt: TGTGCCAGCAGCGGGGGGTCTAGCGGGCCCTCCTACAATGAGCAGTTCTTC
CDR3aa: CASSGGSSGPSYNEQFF

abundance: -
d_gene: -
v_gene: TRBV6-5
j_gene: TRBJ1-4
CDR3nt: TGTGCCAGCAGTTACTGGGGACGGTTGAAAGGTGAAAAACTGTTTTTT
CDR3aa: CASSYWGRLKGEKLFF

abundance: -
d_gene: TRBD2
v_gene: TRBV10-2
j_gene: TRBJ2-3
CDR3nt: TGCGCCAGCAGGGAATATAGCGGGACGGCAGATACGCAGTATTTT
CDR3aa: CASREYSGTADTQYF

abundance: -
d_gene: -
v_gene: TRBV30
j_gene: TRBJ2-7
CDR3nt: TGTGCCCTGAACGGGGCTAGGGGGTCCTACGAGCAGTACTTC
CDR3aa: CALNGARGSYEQYF

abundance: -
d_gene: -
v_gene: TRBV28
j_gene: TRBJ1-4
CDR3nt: TGTGCCAGCAGGGGGGACGTGGAAAAACTGTTTTTT
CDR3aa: CASRGDVEKLFF

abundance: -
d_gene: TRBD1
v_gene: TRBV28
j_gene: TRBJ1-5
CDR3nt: TGTGCCAGCAGTTTCCGGGACAGGGAGCAGCCCCAGCATTTT
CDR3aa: CASSFRDREQPQHF

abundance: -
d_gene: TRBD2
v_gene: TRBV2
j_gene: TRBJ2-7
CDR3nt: TGTGCCAGCAGTGAACTAGCGGGAGGACGCGAGCAGTACTTC
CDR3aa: CASSELAGGREQYF

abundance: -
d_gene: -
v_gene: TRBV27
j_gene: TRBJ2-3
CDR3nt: TGTGCCAGCAGTTGGGGGGAAACAGATACGCAGTATTTT
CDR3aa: CASSWGETDTQYF

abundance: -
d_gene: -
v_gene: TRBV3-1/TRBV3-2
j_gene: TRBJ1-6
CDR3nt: TGTGCCAGCAGCCACATCCACCATAATTCACCCCTCCACTTT
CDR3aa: CASSHIHHNSPLHF

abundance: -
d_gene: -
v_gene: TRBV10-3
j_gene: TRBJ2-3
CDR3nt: TGTGCCATCAGTGGTTTCGAGCGGTTTGTTTTT
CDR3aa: CAISGFERFVF

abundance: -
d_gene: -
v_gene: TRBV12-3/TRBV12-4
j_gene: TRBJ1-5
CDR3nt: TGTGCCAGCAGTTTTTACAGCAATCAGCCCCAGCATTTT
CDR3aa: CASSFYSNQPQHF

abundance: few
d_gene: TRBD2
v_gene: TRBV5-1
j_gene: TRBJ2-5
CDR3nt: TGCGCCAGCAGCTTGGCCGGGACTAGCGGGGGCCAAGAGACCCAGTACTTC
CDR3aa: CASSLAGTSGGQETQYF

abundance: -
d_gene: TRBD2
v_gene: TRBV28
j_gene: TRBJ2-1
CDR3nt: TGTGCCAGCAGTAGGGCGGGAGGTTCCTCCTACAATGAGCAGTTCTTC
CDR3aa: CASSRAGGSSYNEQFF

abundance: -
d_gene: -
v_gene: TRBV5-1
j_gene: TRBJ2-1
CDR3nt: TGCGCCAGCAGGTCGGGGGAATCCTACAATGAGCAGTTCTTC
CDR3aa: CASRSGESYNEQFF

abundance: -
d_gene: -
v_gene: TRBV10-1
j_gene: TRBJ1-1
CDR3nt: TGCGCCAGCAGTGACTTAGGGAAGGCTGAAGCTTTCTTT
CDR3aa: CASSDLGKAEAFF

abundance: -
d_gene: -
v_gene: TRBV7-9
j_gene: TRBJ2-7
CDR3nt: TGTGCCAGCAGGGACCGAGCGGACAGCTACGAGCAGTACTTC
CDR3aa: CASRDRADSYEQYF

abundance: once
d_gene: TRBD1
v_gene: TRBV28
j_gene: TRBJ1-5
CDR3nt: TGTGCCAGCAGTTTAAAGGGACAGAGGCAGCCCCAGCATTTT
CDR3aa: CASSLKGQRQPQHF

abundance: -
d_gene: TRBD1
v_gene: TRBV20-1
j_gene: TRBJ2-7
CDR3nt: TGCAGTGCTAGTTTCCGGACAGGCCCGGGAGAGCAGTACTTC
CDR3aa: CSASFRTGPGEQYF

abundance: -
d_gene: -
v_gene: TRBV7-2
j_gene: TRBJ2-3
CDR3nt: TGTGCCAGCAGCGGGGTACCGCCAGATACGCAGTATTTT
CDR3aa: CASSGVPPDTQYF

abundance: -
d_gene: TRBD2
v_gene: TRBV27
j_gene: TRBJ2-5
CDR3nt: TGTGCCAGCAGTCCGGGACTAGCGAAGGGGGAGACCCAGTACTTC
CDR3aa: CASSPGLAKGETQYF

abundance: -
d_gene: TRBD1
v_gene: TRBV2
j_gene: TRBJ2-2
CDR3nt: TGTGCCAGCAGTCCCGACAGGGTCACCGGGGAGCTGTTTTTT
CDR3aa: CASSPDRVTGELFF

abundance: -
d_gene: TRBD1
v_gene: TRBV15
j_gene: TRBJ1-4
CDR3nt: TGTGCCACCAGCAGGGGACAGGCTGAGAATGAAAAACTGTTTTTT
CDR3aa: CATSRGQAENEKLFF

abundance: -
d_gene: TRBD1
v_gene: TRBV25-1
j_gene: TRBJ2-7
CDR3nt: TGTGCCAGCAGTGAATCAGGGACAGATCCTTTTCGGTACTTC
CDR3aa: CASSESGTDPFRYF

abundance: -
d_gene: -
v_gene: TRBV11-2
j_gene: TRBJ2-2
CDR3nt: TGTGCCAGCAGCTTAGTTCTTGGTCTAAACACCGGGGAGCTGTTTTTT
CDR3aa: CASSLVLGLNTGELFF

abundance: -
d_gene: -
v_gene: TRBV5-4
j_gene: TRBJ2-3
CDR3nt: TGTGCCAGCTCTAGGGGGGGCGCAGATACGCAGTATTTT
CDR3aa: CASSRGGADTQYF